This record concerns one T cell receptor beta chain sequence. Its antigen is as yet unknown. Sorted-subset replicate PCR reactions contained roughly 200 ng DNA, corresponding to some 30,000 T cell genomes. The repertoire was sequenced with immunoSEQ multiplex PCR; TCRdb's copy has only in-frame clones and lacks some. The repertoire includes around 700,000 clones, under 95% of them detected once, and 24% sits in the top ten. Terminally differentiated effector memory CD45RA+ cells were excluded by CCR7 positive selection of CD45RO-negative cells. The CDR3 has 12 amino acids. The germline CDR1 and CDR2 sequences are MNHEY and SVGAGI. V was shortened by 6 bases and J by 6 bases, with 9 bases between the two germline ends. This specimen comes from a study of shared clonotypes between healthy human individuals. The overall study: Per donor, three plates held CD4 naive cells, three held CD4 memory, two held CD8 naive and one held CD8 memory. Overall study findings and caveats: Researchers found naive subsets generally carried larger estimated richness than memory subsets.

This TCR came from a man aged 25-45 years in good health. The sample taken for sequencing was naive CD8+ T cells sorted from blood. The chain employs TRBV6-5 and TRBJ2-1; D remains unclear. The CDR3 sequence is CASSTTGNEQFF. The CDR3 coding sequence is TGTGCCAGCAGCACCACCGGCAATGAGCAGTTCTTC.